Below are 28 T cell receptor beta chains sequenced from a single sample in a study of OX40 agonist ivuxolimab in advanced cancers. The library was generated by the immunoSEQ multiplex PCR assay. TCRdb took this table from immuneACCESS and kept in-frame rearrangements with V and J called. Such tables lack part of the clones; where checked against another copy, unresolved V genes explain under half of the gap, and the rest is unexplained. The sample table holds tens of thousands of clones, of which 80% to 90% were seen once. The leading ten clones occupy approximately 4% of the sample. The source was CD4+ or CD8+ T cells sorted from blood, collected in a trial of the OX40 agonist ivuxolimab. The receptors stem from an adult with an advanced solid tumor such as melanoma, head and neck, liver or kidney cancer.

This chain joins TRBV27 and TRBJ1-1, with 8 bases lining up with TRBD1. Germline V gives CDR1 MNHEY, CDR2 SMNVEV (reference sequence). V dropped 2 bases and J dropped 3; count of bases not matched to a gene: 8. The CDR3 is 16 amino acids. The CDR3 spells CASSLLRGRSYTEAFF. CDR3 DNA sequence: TGTGCCAGCAGTTTACTCAGGGGGCGAAGTTACACTGAAGCTTTCTTT.

The chain has TRBV5-1 and TRBJ1-6, with 8 bases lining up with TRBD1. This CDR3 has 16 amino acids. Unmatched junction bases numbered 4, after V lost 0 bases and J lost 5 bases. Germline-derived CDR1 and CDR2 are SGHRS and YFSETQ. CDR3 nucleotides: TGCGCCAGCAGCTTGGACGGACAGGGCAATAATTCACCCCTCCACTTT. This gives the protein CASSLDGQGNNSPLHF.

This CDR3 is CASSSASAGVVYEQYF. CDR3 bases: TGTGCCAGCAGTTCAGCTAGCGCGGGAGTCGTGTACGAGCAGTACTTC. The chain employs TRBV6-5 and TRBJ2-7; TRBD2 matches at 7 bases. V was clipped by 4 bases and J by 4 bases; unmatched bases: 13. Germline-derived CDR1 and CDR2 are MNHEY and SVGAGI. The CDR3 sequence is 16 residues long.

The rearrangement links TRBV12-5 to TRBJ2-3, with D possibly being TRBD1 (6 bases). CDR1 and CDR2 from the germline V gene are LGHNT and FRNRAP. Trimming removed 7 bases from V and 1 base from J, with 15 bases in between. The CDR3 sequence is 15 residues long. The CDR3 region is CASVPPGAGTDTQYF. The DNA for the CDR3 is TGTGCTAGTGTCCCGCCAGGGGCTGGCACAGATACGCAGTATTTT.

The chain joins TRBV25-1 to TRBJ2-5, with D maybe TRBD1 (6 bases). The CDR3 is 15 residues long. The V gene lost 4 bases and the J gene lost 4 bases, with 16 bases spanning the gap. Germline CDR1 is MGHDK and CDR2 is SYGVNS. CDR3 amino acids: CASSGQGILLETQYF. DNA for the CDR3: TGTGCCAGCAGTGGTCAGGGGATTTTGCTAGAGACCCAGTACTTC.

This clone was recorded only once. V is TRBV21-1 and J is TRBJ2-4; the D call TRBD2 from the table was never checked on the DNA. TRBV21-1 is described as a pseudogene. The CDR3 runs to 17 residues. The CDR3 spells CASSKVGIGLADSIQYF. In nucleotides, the CDR3 is TGTGCCAGCAGCAAAGTAGGGATCGGACTAGCTGATTCCATTCAGTACTTC.

With regard to this clone: The junction and the germline gene differ at one end; a read error may be behind it. The chain uses TRBV4-1 and TRBJ2-3; unclear D gene. The CDR3 sequence is 15 residues long. CDR1 is MGHRA and CDR2 is YSYEKL in the germline V gene. The CDR3 nucleotides are TGCGCCAGCAGCCAAGGGTCAGGTAGCATAGATACGCAGTATTTT. This translates into CASSQGSGSIDTQYF.

The gene calls are TRBV29-1 and TRBJ2-5; 9 bases map to TRBD1. The germline CDR1 and CDR2 sequences are SQVTM and ANQGSEA. The length of the CDR3 is 17 residues. Trimming cost V 7 bases and J 4 bases; bases outside gene matches: 19. CDR3 nucleotide sequence: TGCAGCGGGCTTCCGGGACAGGGCCTCCTTCGTGGAGAGACCCAGTACTTC. Residues: CSGLPGQGLLRGETQYF.

The CDR3 protein is CASSAWRDTQYF. As DNA, the CDR3 is TGTGCCAGCAGCGCCTGGAGGGATACGCAGTATTTT. The chain is built from TRBV7-6 and TRBJ2-3; maybe TRBD2 (5 bases). There are 12 residues in the CDR3. With 5 bases removed from V and 6 bases from J, the gap between germline ends came to 9 bases. CDR1 is SGHVS and CDR2 is FNYEAQ in the germline V gene.

This rearrangement joins TRBV5-1 to TRBJ1-2; no clear D gene. Trimming cost V 4 bases and J 3 bases, with 16 bases left between them. Per germline, CDR1 SGHRS and CDR2 YFSETQ. The CDR3 length is 15 residues. CDR3 region: CASSPSGSEHYGYTF. The DNA for the CDR3 is TGCGCCAGCAGCCCTTCCGGGTCGGAACACTATGGCTACACCTTC. Using reference TRBV5-1 and TRBJ1-2 for the parts outside the CDR3, the full variable domain is KAGVTQTPRYLIKTRGQQVTLSCSPISGHRSVSWYQQTPGQGLQFLFEYFSETQRNKGNFPGRFSGRQFSNSRSEMNVSTLELGDSALYLCASSPSGSEHYGYTFGSGTRLTVV.

This clone was seen just once. This chain joins TRBV6-6 and TRBJ1-5, with 9 nucleotides matching TRBD1. This CDR3 is built from 15 residues. Germline V gene data show CDR1 as MNHNY and CDR2 as SVGAGI (reference sequence). V was pared by 6 bases and J by 4 bases, with 7 bases of the junction left unmatched. CDR3 in amino acids: CASSPWTGENQPQHF. The CDR3, as DNA: TGTGCCAGCAGCCCTTGGACAGGGGAGAATCAGCCCCAGCATTTT.

With respect to this clone: The junction and the germline gene differ at one end; a read error may be behind it. This chain connects TRBV5-1 to TRBJ2-1; D possibly corresponds to TRBD1 (7 bases). Germline CDR1 SGHRS, CDR2 YFSETQ. The CDR3 contains 16 residues. The CDR3 coding sequence is TGTGCCAGCAGCTTGGAGGGGACAGCGTCCTACAATGAGCAGTTCTTC. Its protein product is CASSLEGTASYNEQFF. Filled out from reference TRBV5-1 and TRBJ2-1, the complete variable domain reads KAGVTQTPRYLIKTRGQQVTLSCSPISGHRSVSWYQQTPGQGLQFLFEYFSETQRNKGNFPGRFSGRQFSNSRSEMNVSTLELGDSALYLCASSLEGTASYNEQFFGPGTRLTVL.

The chain combines TRBV6-5 with TRBJ2-6, with unresolved D. Trimming took off 6 bases at V and 4 bases at J, with 4 bases between the two ends. There are 12 residues in the CDR3. Germline V gives CDR1 MNHEY, CDR2 SVGAGI. Written as DNA, the CDR3 is TGTGCCAGCAGGGAGGGGGCCAACGTCCTGACTTTC. Translated: CASREGANVLTF.

V usage is TRBV18 and J usage is TRBJ2-2; TRBD1 matches 7 bases. This CDR3 contains 13 residues. J lost 7 bases, V lost 5 bases, and 4 bases had no gene match. CDR1 is KGHSH and CDR2 is LQKENI in the germline V gene. The CDR3 loop is CASSEDRDGELFF. Written as DNA, the CDR3 is TGTGCCAGCTCAGAAGACAGGGACGGGGAGCTGTTTTTT.

This clone was found a few times. The gene calls are TRBV5-1 and TRBJ2-1; 9 nucleotides line up with TRBD2. Germline V CDR1 and CDR2: SGHRS, YFSETQ. V was pared by 2 bases and J by 4 bases, with 4 bases of the junction left unmatched. The CDR3 covers 15 residues. The CDR3 coding sequence is TGCGCCAGCAGCTTTGGCGGGAGGGTATACAATGAGCAGTTCTTC. This sequence encodes CASSFGGRVYNEQFF. The variable domain in full, completed from reference TRBV5-1 and TRBJ2-1, reads KAGVTQTPRYLIKTRGQQVTLSCSPISGHRSVSWYQQTPGQGLQFLFEYFSETQRNKGNFPGRFSGRQFSNSRSEMNVSTLELGDSALYLCASSFGGRVYNEQFFGPGTRLTVL.

This chain connects TRBV29-1 to TRBJ1-5, with D tentatively TRBD1 (5 bases). The V gene's germline CDR1 is SQVTM and CDR2 ANQGSEA. V was trimmed by 4 bases and J by 3 bases, leaving 10 bases between them. This CDR3 is 13 amino acids long. The CDR3 coding sequence is TGCAGCGTTGCGGGGGGAGTCAATCAGCCCCAGCATTTT. Encoded protein: CSVAGGVNQPQHF.

The rearrangement joins TRBV5-1 to TRBJ2-2; 9 positions match TRBD1. The CDR3 is 15 residues long. V was pared by 4 bases and J by 1 base, with 2 bases of the junction left unmatched. Germline CDR1 is SGHRS and CDR2 is YFSETQ. The CDR3 bases are TGCGCCAGCAGCCTGGACAGGGGGAACACCGGGGAGCTGTTTTTT. It is translated as CASSLDRGNTGELFF.

J is TRBJ1-1 and V is TRBV25-1; possibly TRBD1 for D (6 bases). The CDR3 is made up of 17 amino acids. In germline, CDR1 is MGHDK, CDR2 SYGVNS. V gave up 8 bases and J gave up 0 bases, with 22 bases separating them. This CDR3 is CASEPGGGGNMNTEAFF. The CDR3 region has the DNA TGTGCCAGCGAGCCTGGCGGGGGCGGAAACATGAACACTGAAGCTTTCTTT.

DNA of the CDR3: TGTGCCACCGCGGGGCAGGGGAATGAAAAACTGTTTTTT. Protein product: CATAGQGNEKLFF. The rearrangement links TRBV2 to TRBJ1-4, with D tentatively TRBD1 (6 bases). Per germline, CDR1 SNHLY and CDR2 FYNNEI. This CDR3 contains 13 residues. V gave up 10 bases and J gave up 5 bases, with 14 bases separating them.

This rearrangement joins TRBV2 to TRBJ2-3, with 9 bases identical to TRBD2. Germline V CDR1 and CDR2: SNHLY, FYNNEI. Unmatched junction bases numbered 5, after V lost 6 bases and J lost 4 bases. CDR3 size: 14 residues. The DNA for the CDR3 is TGTGCCAGCAGGGACCTAGCGGGATCAGATACGCAGTATTTT. Translating gives CASRDLAGSDTQYF. Complete variable domain (other parts from reference TRBV2 and TRBJ2-3): EPEVTQTPSHQVTQMGQEVILRCVPISNHLYFYWYRQILGQKVEFLVSFYNNEISEKSEIFDDQFSVERPDGSNFTLKIRSTKLEDSAMYFCASRDLAGSDTQYFGPGTRLTVL.

This chain links TRBV28 with TRBJ1-4, with no clear D. The CDR3 totals 15 residues. V was pared by 5 bases and J by 4 bases, with 14 bases between. Germline loops: CDR1 MDHEN, CDR2 SYDVKM. Written as DNA, the CDR3 is TGTGCCAGCAGTGCCCCTAGAGGAAATAATGAAAAACTGTTTTTT. Amino acids: CASSAPRGNNEKLFF.

The chain uses TRBV10-3 and TRBJ2-3, with TRBD2 matching 9 bases. V trimming: 2 bases; J trimming: 4 bases; junction bases outside the gene matches: 10. This CDR3 comprises 17 residues. Germline V gene data show CDR1 as ENHRY and CDR2 as SYGVKD. CDR3 protein: CAISEGMSSGAPDTQYF. The CDR3 DNA follows: TGTGCCATCAGTGAGGGAATGTCTAGCGGGGCTCCAGATACGCAGTATTTT.

The CDR3 loop is CASPCFRGEGPARSTDTQYF. Here the CDR3 DNA reads TGCGCCAGCCCCTGTTTCCGCGGGGAGGGGCCGGCCCGTAGCACAGATACGCAGTATTTT. This chain joins TRBV5-1 and TRBJ2-3; 7 bases map to TRBD2. Germline CDR1 reads SGHRS; CDR2 reads YFSETQ. This CDR3 is built from 20 residues. V lost 7 bases, J lost 0 bases, and 23 bases stayed unmatched.

The chain combines TRBV25-1 with TRBJ1-1; tentatively, D is TRBD1 (5 bases). The germline CDR1 and CDR2 sequences are MGHDK and SYGVNS. This CDR3 is 15 amino acids long. Trimming removed 2 bases at V and 0 bases at J, with 10 bases between. This chain's CDR3 is CASSENDRVNTEAFF. CDR3 sequence (DNA): TGTGCCAGCAGTGAAAATGACAGAGTGAACACTGAAGCTTTCTTT.

The chain employs TRBV11-2 and TRBJ1-2; D remains unclear. CDR1 is SGHAT and CDR2 is FQNNGV in the germline V gene. This CDR3 is 12 amino acids long. Trimming stripped 3 bases from V and 4 bases from J, with 6 bases between. The CDR3 DNA reads TGTGCCAGCAGCTTCCAGGCCTATGGCTACACCTTC. Its protein is CASSFQAYGYTF.

The chain uses TRBV27 and TRBJ2-7; either TRBD1 or TRBD2 may supply D (6 bases each). The CDR3 runs to 15 residues. From germline, CDR1 is MNHEY and CDR2 SMNVEV (reference sequence). The V end lost 11 bases, the J end lost 6 bases, and 26 bases lay between the germline ends. The DNA for the CDR3 is TGTGCCTGCCGTACGTTCACGGGGGCAGTGGGCGAGCAGTACTTC. Translation gives CACRTFTGAVGEQYF.

V and J are TRBV11-3 and TRBJ2-1; 10 nucleotides align to TRBD2. This CDR3 comprises 19 residues. V dropped 0 bases and J dropped 7; count of bases not matched to a gene: 15. The germline V gene has CDR1 SGHNT and CDR2 YENEEA. The CDR3 here is CASSLDSRLAGEVSNEQFF. DNA for the CDR3: TGTGCCAGCAGCTTAGATAGCCGGCTAGCGGGAGAGGTATCGAATGAGCAGTTCTTC.

V gene TRBV25-1 combines with J gene TRBJ1-1; no reliable D call. CDR1 is MGHDK and CDR2 is SYGVNS in the germline V gene. Trimming shortened V by 5 bases and J by 1 base, and 8 bases separated the two germline ends. The length of the CDR3 is 13 residues. CDR3 bases: TGTGCCAGCAGTAGGAACCAGAACACTGAAGCTTTCTTT. Translated: CASSRNQNTEAFF.